The clone carrying this T cell receptor (beta chain) was seen just once. Germline V CDR1 and CDR2: SGHRS, YFSETQ. The CDR3 loop spans 15 amino acids. V was trimmed by 7 bases and J by 7 bases, leaving 24 bases between them. Clones were sequenced by immunoSEQ multiplex PCR, and TCRdb holds only the in-frame ones, with some missing. The top ten clones hold about a tenth of a sample with over 70,000 clones, approximately 90% of them seen once. This sample stems from a study of OX40 agonist ivuxolimab in advanced cancers. On the study more broadly: Patients were treated with intravenous ivuxolimab, dosed at 0.01 to 10 mg/kg and infused every 2 weeks. Patients enrolled in dose escalation were diagnosed with hepatocellular carcinoma, melanoma, renal cell or head and neck cancer.

This sample comprised CD4+ or CD8+ T cells sorted from blood, obtained in a trial of the OX40 agonist ivuxolimab. The chain joins TRBV5-1 to TRBJ2-7; weak D call: TRBD2 (5 bases). The clonotype originates from an adult with an advanced solid tumor such as melanoma, head and neck, liver or kidney cancer. The CDR3 here is CASSPWADATGEQYF. CDR3 sequence (DNA): TGCGCCAGCTCCCCCTGGGCAGACGCGACGGGGGAGCAGTACTTC.